This TCR beta chain was observed in a study of graft-versus-host responses after intestinal transplantation. At the level of the study: Recipients had multivisceral, liver-intestinal, or isolated intestinal transplants. Once they had received anti-thymocyte globulin induction, all recipients took tacrolimus and steroids for approximately three years.

Details on this clone: The antigen is not known.

Repertoires were generated with immunoSEQ multiplex PCR, while TCRdb's copy carries only in-frame clones and drops some. The sample includes over 75,000 clones, around 88% of them seen just once. Broader study findings: Declines in HvG clones occurring early post-transplant were associated with peak circulating GvH clone levels. Allografts carried high graft-versus-host to host-versus-graft clonal ratios in patients having graft-donor T cell macrochimerism.

Germline V CDR1 and CDR2: LNHDA, SQIVND (reference sequence). The V and J ends lost 5 bases and 2 bases respectively, with 9 bases between them. The CDR3 is 13 residues long. The sequenced sample was PBMCs, obtained 255 days after intestinal transplant. This chain connects TRBV19 to TRBJ2-5; maybe TRBD1 (6 bases). The sequence came from a human patient who received an intestinal transplant, so some T cells may come from the graft donor. CDR3 amino acids: CASSQGGQETQYF. CDR3 DNA sequence: TGTGCCAGTAGTCAAGGGGGTCAAGAGACCCAGTACTTC.